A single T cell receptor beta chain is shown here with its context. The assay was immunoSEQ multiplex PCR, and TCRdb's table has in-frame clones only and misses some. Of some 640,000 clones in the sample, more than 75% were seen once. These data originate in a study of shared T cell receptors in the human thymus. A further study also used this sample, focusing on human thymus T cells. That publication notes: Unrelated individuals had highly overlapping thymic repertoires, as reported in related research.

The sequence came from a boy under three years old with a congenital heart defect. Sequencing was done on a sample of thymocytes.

The CDR3 here is CASSHGLAAVRADTQYF. The CDR3 nucleotides read TGCGCCAGCAGCCACGGACTAGCGGCTGTTAGAGCAGATACGCAGTATTTT. The chain links TRBV4-3 to TRBJ2-3; 10 positions agree with TRBD2. Germline lookup yields CDR1 LGHNA and CDR2 YSLEER. The CDR3 length is 17 residues. J was trimmed by 4 bases and V by 3 bases; bases with no gene match: 10.